This entry is about one T cell receptor beta chain. The validation cohort, a group of 120 or so subjects, included the donors and was separate from the roughly 670-subject first cohort. These data come from a study of cytomegalovirus exposure and HLA in healthy donors. Generated by immunoSEQ multiplex PCR, the TCRdb table keeps only in-frame clones and is missing some. The sample yields tens of thousands of clones, more than 80% seen once. After removal of 5 bases from V and 2 bases from J, the junction contained 7 bases not matched to a gene. Germline CDR1 is PRHDT and CDR2 is FYEKMQ (reference sequence). The length of the CDR3 is 16 residues.

The receptor's source is a woman younger than 30 in good health and CMV-seronegative. This rearrangement joins TRBV13 to TRBJ1-3; the match to TRBD1 covers 9 bases. The specimen was PBMCs. As DNA, the CDR3 is TGTGCCAGCAGCCTGGGGGACAGGGTGGCTGGAAACACCATATATTTT. Translation: CASSLGDRVAGNTIYF.